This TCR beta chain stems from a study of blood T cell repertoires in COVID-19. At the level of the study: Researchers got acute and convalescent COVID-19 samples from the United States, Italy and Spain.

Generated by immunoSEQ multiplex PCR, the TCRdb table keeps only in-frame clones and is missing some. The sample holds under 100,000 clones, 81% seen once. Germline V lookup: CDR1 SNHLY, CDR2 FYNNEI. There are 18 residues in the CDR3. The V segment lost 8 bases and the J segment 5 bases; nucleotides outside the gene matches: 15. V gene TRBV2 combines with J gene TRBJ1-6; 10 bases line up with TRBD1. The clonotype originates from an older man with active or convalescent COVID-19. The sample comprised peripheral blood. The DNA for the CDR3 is TGTGCCAGCCATAGAACCCCCCCCGGGACAGGGGATAATTCACCCCTCCACTTT. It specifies CASHRTPPGTGDNSPLHF.